Listed below are T cell receptor beta chains from one sample, sequenced in a study of identical twins. One entry per CDR3 protein results from TCRdb running MiXCR on the 5' RACE reads. Among more than 1.5 million distinct CDR3 sequences listed, around a third were seen once. Sequencing was done on a sample of cord blood. These receptors all come from a newborn girl in good health. CDR3s include the opening cysteine and the closing phenylalanine or tryptophan. D genes are given only for firm matches. Part of the rows lack a size; the others show once, few, many or a class for expanded clones.

d_gene	j_gene	v_gene	abundance	CDR3nt	CDR3aa
NA	TRBJ1-5	TRBV20-1	few	TGCAGTGGGCGAACGGGGAACAATCAGCCCCAGCATTTT	CSGRTGNNQPQHF
TRBD2	TRBJ2-7	TRBV28	NA	TGTGCCAGCAGAATCCTTAGCGGGAGAGGGGAAGAGCAGTACTTC	CASRILSGRGEEQYF
TRBD2	TRBJ2-7	TRBV11-2	NA	TGTGCCAGCAGCCGTAGCGGGGAATCCTACGAGCAGTACTTC	CASSRSGESYEQYF
NA	TRBJ1-5	TRBV27	few	TGTGCCAGCAGTCCTTACCCAGGGATTCAGCCCCAGCATTTT	CASSPYPGIQPQHF
NA	TRBJ2-3	TRBV24-1	NA	TGTGCCACCAGTTCCGAAAAGGCAGATACGCGGTATTTT	CATSSEKADTRYF
TRBD1	TRBJ1-6	TRBV3-1	NA	TGTGCCAGCAGCCAAGGGACAGGGGGACGCTCACCCCTCCACTTT	CASSQGTGGRSPLHF
NA	TRBJ1-1	TRBV9	once	TGTGCCAGCAGCGTATATCGGGACCCCACTGAAGCTTTCTTT	CASSVYRDPTEAFF
TRBD1	TRBJ1-5	TRBV7-7	NA	TGTGCCAGCAGCTTAGTAGGACAGGGGCCCCCGAATCAGCCCCAGCATTTT	CASSLVGQGPPNQPQHF
NA	TRBJ2-5	TRBV6-6	NA	TGTGCCAGCAAGATGGCGGGGGCCTCGCCTGAGCAGTACTTC	CASKMAGASPEQYF
NA	TRBJ1-5	TRBV18	NA	TGTGCCAGCTCATGGGCAGATAGCAATCAGCCCCAGCATTTT	CASSWADSNQPQHF
TRBD2	TRBJ2-1	TRBV2	NA	TGTGCCAGCAGAGCGGGACTAGCGGCTTGTAATGAGCAGTTCTTC	CASRAGLAACNEQFF
NA	TRBJ2-2	TRBV11-1	NA	TGTGCCAGCAGTCCCGGACTCACCGGGGAGCTGTTTTTT	CASSPGLTGELFF
NA	TRBJ2-3	TRBV18	NA	TGTGCCAGCTCACGAGCCTTTCCTAGCACAGATACGCAGTATTTT	CASSRAFPSTDTQYF
TRBD2	TRBJ2-3	TRBV12-3/TRBV12-4	NA	TGTGCCACTGGCCTCAGCGGGGGGCCAGATACGCAGTATTTT	CATGLSGGPDTQYF
NA	TRBJ2-5	TRBV6-1	NA	TGTGCCAGCAGTGAAGGGTACTACGGGCAGTACTTC	CASSEGYYGQYF
NA	TRBJ1-5	TRBV11-2	NA	TGTGCCAGCAGCTTAGCGGCAGGGTATCAGCCCCAGCATTTT	CASSLAAGYQPQHF
NA	TRBJ2-7	TRBV20-1	NA	TGCAGTCCAAAACCGAGCTCCTACGAGCAGTACTTC	CSPKPSSYEQYF
NA	TRBJ2-7	TRBV16	few	TGTGCCAGCAGCCAATCGCGACAGCCTAAGACCTACGAGCAGTACTTC	CASSQSRQPKTYEQYF
TRBD2	TRBJ2-5	TRBV6-6	NA	TGTGCCAGCAGTTACTCTGGGACTAGCCGGGAGACCCAGTACTTC	CASSYSGTSRETQYF
TRBD1	TRBJ2-7	TRBV18	NA	TGTGCCAGCTCAAGGGACAGTGTCAATGAGCAGTACTTC	CASSRDSVNEQYF
NA	TRBJ2-3	TRBV6-2/TRBV6-3	many	TGTGCCAGCAGCGACGCTCGTACGCAGTATTTT	CASSDARTQYF
NA	TRBJ2-7	TRBV3-1	few	TGTGCCAGCAGCCAAGTCACCGGGACAAGGAGCTCCTACGAGCAGTACTTC	CASSQVTGTRSSYEQYF
TRBD2	TRBJ2-7	TRBV4-1	few	TGCGCCAGCAGCCAAGATAGCGGGGGGATCTACGAGCAGTACTTC	CASSQDSGGIYEQYF
NA	TRBJ2-3	TRBV4-2	few	TGTGCCAGCAGCCACGTAGTCCCGGACTCTCCTTCGACGCAGTATTTT	CASSHVVPDSPSTQYF
NA	TRBJ2-7	TRBV6-6	few	TGTGCCAGCATAGGTTCCTTGGACGAGCAGTACTTC	CASIGSLDEQYF
TRBD1	TRBJ1-4	TRBV25-1	few	TGTGCCAGCAGTTGGGGCGACAGGGAGGGTGAAAAACTGTTTTTT	CASSWGDREGEKLFF
NA	TRBJ1-2	TRBV6-1	NA	TGTGCCAGCATCCCCTTACGGAGTGGCACATTGAACTATGGCTACACCTTC	CASIPLRSGTLNYGYTF
TRBD1	TRBJ1-1	TRBV6-5	NA	TGTGCCAGCAGTAAGGGGACAGCGATGAACACTGAAGCTTTCTTT	CASSKGTAMNTEAFF
TRBD2	TRBJ2-1	TRBV10-3	NA	TGTGCCATCAGTAAACTAGCGGGGGGGCCGGATGAGCAGTTCTTC	CAISKLAGGPDEQFF
NA	TRBJ2-1	TRBV18	NA	TGTGCCAGCTCGGGTCCGGGACACCAATCCAATGAGCAGTTCTTC	CASSGPGHQSNEQFF
NA	TRBJ1-2	TRBV6-1	NA	TGTGCCAGCAGGAATAAGGGGGGCTACACCTTC	CASRNKGGYTF
NA	TRBJ2-1	TRBV24-1	NA	TGTGCCACCAGTGTCAGCGGGTTGAATGAGCAGTTCTTC	CATSVSGLNEQFF
NA	TRBJ1-2	TRBV10-3	many	TGTGCCATCAGTGATTTTGGCAGGTCGGGCGGCTACACCTTC	CAISDFGRSGGYTF
TRBD1	TRBJ1-2	TRBV10-3	few	TGTGCCATCACCTCGGGACAGGGTCACGGCTACACCTTC	CAITSGQGHGYTF
TRBD2	TRBJ2-1	TRBV15	NA	TGTGCCACCAGCAGACGGACTAGCGACAATGAGCAGTTCTTC	CATSRRTSDNEQFF
NA	TRBJ2-7	TRBV20-1	NA	TGCAGTGCAAAGGGACGGAACTACGAGCAGTACTTC	CSAKGRNYEQYF
TRBD1	TRBJ1-2	TRBV10-3	NA	TGTGCCATCAGGAGATCGGACAGGGTTCCCTATGGCTACACCTTC	CAIRRSDRVPYGYTF
NA	TRBJ2-5	TRBV20-1	NA	TGCAGTGCTACGCGGCTCCTGGTAGACAATGAGCAGTACTTC	CSATRLLVDNEQYF
TRBD1	TRBJ1-4	TRBV4-2	NA	TGTGCCAGCAGCCAAGCCTCGACAGGGGTTAATGAAAAACTGTTTTTT	CASSQASTGVNEKLFF
NA	TRBJ2-5	TRBV20-1	many	TGCAGTGCTAGACTAGCAGAGACCCAGTACTTC	CSARLAETQYF
NA	TRBJ2-7	TRBV5-1	NA	TGCGCCAGCAGCTTGAATTTGGGGAGGACAAAGAGCTCCTACAATGAGCAGTACTTC	CASSLNLGRTKSSYNEQYF
NA	TRBJ2-3	TRBV6-1	NA	TGTGCCAGCAGTGAAGTCCGGACACTTAGCACAGATACGCAGTATTTT	CASSEVRTLSTDTQYF
TRBD1	TRBJ1-2	TRBV5-1	few	TGCGCCAGCAGCGCAAAACAGGGGGTTGGCTACACCTTC	CASSAKQGVGYTF
NA	TRBJ1-2	TRBV27	once	TGTGCCAGCAGTCCCTTGAGGGATTCCTATGGCTACACCTTC	CASSPLRDSYGYTF
NA	TRBJ2-7	TRBV27	many	TGTGCCAGCAGCTTAATCGTGAGCTCCTACGAGCAGTACTTC	CASSLIVSSYEQYF
NA	TRBJ2-5	TRBV10-3	few	TGTGCCATCAGTGAGTCGGGTCAAGGCGGCGGAGAGACCCAGTACTTC	CAISESGQGGGETQYF